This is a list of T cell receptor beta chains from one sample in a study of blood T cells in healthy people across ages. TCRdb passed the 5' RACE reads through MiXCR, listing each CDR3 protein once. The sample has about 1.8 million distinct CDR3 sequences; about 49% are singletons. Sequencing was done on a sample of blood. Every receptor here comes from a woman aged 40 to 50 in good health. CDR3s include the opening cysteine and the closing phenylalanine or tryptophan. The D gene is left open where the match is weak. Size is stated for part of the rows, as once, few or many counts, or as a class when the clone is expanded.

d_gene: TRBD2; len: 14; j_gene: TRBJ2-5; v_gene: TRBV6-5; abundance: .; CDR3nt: TGTGCCAGCCGGACTAGCGGGGGGGCAAAGACCCAGTACTTC; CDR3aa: CASRTSGGAKTQYF
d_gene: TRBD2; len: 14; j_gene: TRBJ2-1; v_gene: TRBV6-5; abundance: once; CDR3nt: TGTGCCAGCAGGGAGCGGGGGGGCCTCAATGAGCAGTTCTTC; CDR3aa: CASRERGGLNEQFF
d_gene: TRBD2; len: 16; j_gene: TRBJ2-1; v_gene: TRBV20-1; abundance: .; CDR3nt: TGCAGTGCTAGAGAGTCTAGCGGGAGCCCCTACAATGAGCAGTTCTTC; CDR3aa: CSARESSGSPYNEQFF
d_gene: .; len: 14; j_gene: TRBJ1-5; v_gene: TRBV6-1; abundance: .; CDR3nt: TGTGCCAGCAGCAAAAGCCAGGGGTATCAGCCCCAGCATTTT; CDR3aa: CASSKSQGYQPQHF
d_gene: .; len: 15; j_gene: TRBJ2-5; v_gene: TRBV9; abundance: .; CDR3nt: TGTGCCAGCAGCGTAATGGGGCACCCCCAAGAGACCCAGTACTTC; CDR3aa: CASSVMGHPQETQYF
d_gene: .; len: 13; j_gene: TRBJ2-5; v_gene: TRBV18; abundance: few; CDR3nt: TGTGCCAGCTCACCACCGGGCTCGGAGACCCAGTACTTC; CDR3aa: CASSPPGSETQYF
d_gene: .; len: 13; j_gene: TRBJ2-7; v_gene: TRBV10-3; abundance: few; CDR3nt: TGTGCCATCAACGCCCGGACAGAGGGCGAGCAGTACTTC; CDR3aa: CAINARTEGEQYF
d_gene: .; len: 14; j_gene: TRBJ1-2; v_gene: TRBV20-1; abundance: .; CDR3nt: TGCAGTGCTCCACCAGGGGTGTGGGGGGATGGCTACACCTTC; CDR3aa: CSAPPGVWGDGYTF
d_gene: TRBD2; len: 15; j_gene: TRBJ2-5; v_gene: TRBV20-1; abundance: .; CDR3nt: TGCAGTGCTGAACCTACTAGCGGGGTAGGAGAGACCCAGTACTTC; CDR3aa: CSAEPTSGVGETQYF
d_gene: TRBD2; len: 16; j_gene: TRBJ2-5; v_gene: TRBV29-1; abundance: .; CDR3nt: TGCAGCACAAAGGACAGGACTAGCGGGGTTGTAAAGACCCAGTACTTC; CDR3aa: CSTKDRTSGVVKTQYF
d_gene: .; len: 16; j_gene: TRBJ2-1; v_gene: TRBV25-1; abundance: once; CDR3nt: TGTGCCAGCAGTCCAATTGGGCAATTAATGGGGCATGAGCAGTTCTTC; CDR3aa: CASSPIGQLMGHEQFF
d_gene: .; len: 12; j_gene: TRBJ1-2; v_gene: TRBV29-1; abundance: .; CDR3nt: TGCAGCGCCAAGGAGGGGGTTTACGGCTACACCTTC; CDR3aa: CSAKEGVYGYTF
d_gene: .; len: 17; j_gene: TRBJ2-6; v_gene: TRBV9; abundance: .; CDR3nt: TGTGCCAGCAGCCAGCAGCCCGGGTCCTCTGGGGCCAACGTCCTGACTTTC; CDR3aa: CASSQQPGSSGANVLTF
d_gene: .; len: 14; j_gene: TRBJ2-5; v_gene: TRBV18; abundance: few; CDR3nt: TGTGCCAGCTCACCCCTTTCGGGCGTGGAGACCCAGTACTTC; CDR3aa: CASSPLSGVETQYF
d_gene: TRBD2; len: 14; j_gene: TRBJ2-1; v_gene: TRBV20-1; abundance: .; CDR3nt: TGCAGTGCTAGAGCAGCGGGGGGCAACAATGAGCAGTTCTTC; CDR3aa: CSARAAGGNNEQFF
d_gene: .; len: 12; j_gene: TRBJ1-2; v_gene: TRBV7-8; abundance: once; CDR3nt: TGTGCCAGCAGCGCCACAGATTATGGCTACACCTTC; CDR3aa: CASSATDYGYTF
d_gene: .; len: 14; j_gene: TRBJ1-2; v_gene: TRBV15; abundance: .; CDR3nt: TGTGCCACCAGCACCCGGGACACCGAGTATGGCTACACCTTC; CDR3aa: CATSTRDTEYGYTF
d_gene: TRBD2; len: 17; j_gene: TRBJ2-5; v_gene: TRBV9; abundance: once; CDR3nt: TGTGCCAGCAGCGTAGACCTAGCGGGGGGCGCCCAAGAGACCCAGTACTTC; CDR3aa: CASSVDLAGGAQETQYF
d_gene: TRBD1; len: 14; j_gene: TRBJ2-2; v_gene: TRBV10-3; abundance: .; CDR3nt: TGTGCCATAGGACAGGGGGATTACACCGGGGAGCCGTTTTTT; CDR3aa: CAIGQGDYTGEPFF
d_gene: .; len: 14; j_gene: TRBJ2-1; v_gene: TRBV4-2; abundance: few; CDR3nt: TGTGCCAGCAGCCAAGTCTCCCAGGACAATGAGCAGTTCTTC; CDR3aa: CASSQVSQDNEQFF
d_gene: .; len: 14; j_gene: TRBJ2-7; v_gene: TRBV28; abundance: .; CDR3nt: TGTGCCAGCAGTCCGGCTTCGGGGGGCCACGAGCAGTACTTC; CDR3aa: CASSPASGGHEQYF
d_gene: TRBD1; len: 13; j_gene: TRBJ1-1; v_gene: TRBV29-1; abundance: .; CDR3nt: TGCAGCGTCCCGGGACAGGGAAGGACTGAAGCTTTCTTT; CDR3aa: CSVPGQGRTEAFF
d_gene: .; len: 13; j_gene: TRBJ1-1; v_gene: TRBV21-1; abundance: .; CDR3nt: TGTGCCAGCGGCAACAGAACAGGCACTGAAGCTTTCTTT; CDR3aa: CASGNRTGTEAFF
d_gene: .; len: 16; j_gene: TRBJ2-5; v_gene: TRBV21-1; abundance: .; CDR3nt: TGTGCCAGCAGCAAAGCGAGTCCAGCGTATAAAGAGACCCAGTACTTC; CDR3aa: CASSKASPAYKETQYF
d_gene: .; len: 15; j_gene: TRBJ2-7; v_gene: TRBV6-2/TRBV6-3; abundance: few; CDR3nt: TGTGCCAGCAGTGAGACAGACGGATTATTCTACGAGCAGTACTTC; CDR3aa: CASSETDGLFYEQYF
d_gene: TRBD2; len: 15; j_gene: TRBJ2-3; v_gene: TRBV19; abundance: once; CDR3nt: TGTGCCAGTAGTAGGGCTAGCGGTTACACAGATACGCAGTATTTT; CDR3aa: CASSRASGYTDTQYF
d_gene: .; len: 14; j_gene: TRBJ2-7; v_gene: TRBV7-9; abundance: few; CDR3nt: TGTGCCAGCACCACACGGGAGCGCTCCTACGAGCAGTACTTC; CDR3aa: CASTTRERSYEQYF
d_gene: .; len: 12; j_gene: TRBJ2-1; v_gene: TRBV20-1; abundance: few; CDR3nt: TGCAGTGCTAGAGATAGATGGACTGAGCAGTTCTTC; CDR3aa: CSARDRWTEQFF
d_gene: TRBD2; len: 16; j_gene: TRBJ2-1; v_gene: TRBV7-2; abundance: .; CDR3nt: TGTGCCGGCAGCTTAGAGAATAGCGGGAGGGCAGGAGAGCAGTTCTTC; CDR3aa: CAGSLENSGRAGEQFF
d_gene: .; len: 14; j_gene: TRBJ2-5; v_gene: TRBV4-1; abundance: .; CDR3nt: TGCGCCAGCAGCCGACGACTAGTCGGGGAGACCCAGTACTTC; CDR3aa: CASSRRLVGETQYF
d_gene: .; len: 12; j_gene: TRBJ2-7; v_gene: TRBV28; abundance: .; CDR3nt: TGTGCCAGCAGCTTCAGGTTCTACGAGCAGTACTTC; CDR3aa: CASSFRFYEQYF
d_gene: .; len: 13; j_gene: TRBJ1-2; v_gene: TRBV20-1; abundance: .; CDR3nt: TGCAGTGCCACGACAGTCCCCAACTCTGGCTACACCTTC; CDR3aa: CSATTVPNSGYTF
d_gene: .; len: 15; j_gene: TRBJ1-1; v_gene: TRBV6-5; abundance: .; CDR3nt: TGTGCCAGCAGTTCCTCTCAGGGGCGCGGCACTGAAGCTTTCTTT; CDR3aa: CASSSSQGRGTEAFF
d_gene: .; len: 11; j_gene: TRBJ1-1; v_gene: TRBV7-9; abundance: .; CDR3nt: TGTGCCAGCAGCTTTACGGAACAAGCTTTCTTT; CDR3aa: CASSFTEQAFF
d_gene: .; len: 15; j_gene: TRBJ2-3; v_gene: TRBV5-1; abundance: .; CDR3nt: TGCGCCAGCAGCTTGGGACTACCAGTGACAGATACGCAGTATTTT; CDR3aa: CASSLGLPVTDTQYF
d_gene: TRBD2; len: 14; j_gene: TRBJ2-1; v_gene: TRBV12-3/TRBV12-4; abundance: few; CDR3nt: TGTGCCAGCTGGCGGGGGGGGCCCTACAATGAGCAGTTCTTC; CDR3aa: CASWRGGPYNEQFF
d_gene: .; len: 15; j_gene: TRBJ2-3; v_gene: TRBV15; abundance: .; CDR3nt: TGTGCCACCAGAGCTGCTCGGGGGAGCACAGATACGCAGTATTTT; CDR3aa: CATRAARGSTDTQYF
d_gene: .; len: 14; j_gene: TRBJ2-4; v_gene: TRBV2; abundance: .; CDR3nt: TGTGCCAGCAGGGGTCAGCGAACCGACAATGAGCAGTACTTC; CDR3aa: CASRGQRTDNEQYF
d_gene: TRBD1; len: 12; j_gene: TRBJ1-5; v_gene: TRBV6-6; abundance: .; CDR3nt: TGTGCCAGCAGTGACAGGGTCAAGCCCCAGCATTTT; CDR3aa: CASSDRVKPQHF
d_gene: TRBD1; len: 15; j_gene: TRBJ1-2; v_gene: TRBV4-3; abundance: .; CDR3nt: TGCGCCAGCAGCCAAGAACGACAGGGGGCGTGTGGCTACACCTTC; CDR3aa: CASSQERQGACGYTF
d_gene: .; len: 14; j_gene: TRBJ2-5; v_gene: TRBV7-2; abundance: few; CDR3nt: TGTGCCAGCAGCTCCCCTTCCCGGGGAGAGACCCAGTACTTC; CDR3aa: CASSSPSRGETQYF
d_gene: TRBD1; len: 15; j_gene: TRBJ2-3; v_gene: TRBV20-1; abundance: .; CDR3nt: TGCAGTGCTAGTCCGGGACAGGGCGAGACGGATACGCAGTATTTT; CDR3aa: CSASPGQGETDTQYF
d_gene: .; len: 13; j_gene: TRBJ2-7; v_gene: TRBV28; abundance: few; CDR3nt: TGTGCCAGCAGTCCAACACTAGTTAACGAGCAGTACTTC; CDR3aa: CASSPTLVNEQYF
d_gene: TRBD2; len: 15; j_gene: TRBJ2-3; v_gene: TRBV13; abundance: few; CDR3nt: TGTGCCAGCAACCTAGCGGGGGAATTCACAGATACGCAGTATTTT; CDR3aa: CASNLAGEFTDTQYF
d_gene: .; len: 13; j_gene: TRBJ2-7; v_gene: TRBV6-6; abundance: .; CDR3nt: TGTGCCAGCACAAAGGACACCGCCTACGAGCAGTACTTC; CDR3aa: CASTKDTAYEQYF
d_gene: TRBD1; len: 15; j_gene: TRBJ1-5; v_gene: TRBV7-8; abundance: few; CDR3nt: TGTGCCAGCAGCTTAGGGACAGGGAAGGGTCAGCCCCAGCATTTT; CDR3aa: CASSLGTGKGQPQHF
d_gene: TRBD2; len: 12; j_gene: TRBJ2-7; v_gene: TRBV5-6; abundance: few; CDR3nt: TGTGCCAGCAGTGGACTAGCAGAAGAGCAGTACTTC; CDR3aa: CASSGLAEEQYF
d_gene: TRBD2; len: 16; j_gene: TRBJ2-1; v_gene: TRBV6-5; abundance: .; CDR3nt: TGTGCCAGCAGTTACTTTGCTAGCGGGGGGGCCGATGAGCAGTTCTTC; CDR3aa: CASSYFASGGADEQFF
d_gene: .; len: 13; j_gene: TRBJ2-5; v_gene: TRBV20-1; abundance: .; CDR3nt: TGCAGCTCGCAGGGGACCGGTGGAGAGACCCAGTACTTC; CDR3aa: CSSQGTGGETQYF
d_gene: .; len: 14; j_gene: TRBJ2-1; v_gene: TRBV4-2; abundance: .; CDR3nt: TGTGCCAGCGGCCAAGAGGGGGACTACAATGAGCAGTTCTTC; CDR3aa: CASGQEGDYNEQFF
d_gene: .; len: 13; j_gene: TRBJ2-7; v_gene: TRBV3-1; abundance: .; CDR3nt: TGTGCCAGCAGCCAAGGCAGACTCTACGAGCAGTACTTC; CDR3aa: CASSQGRLYEQYF
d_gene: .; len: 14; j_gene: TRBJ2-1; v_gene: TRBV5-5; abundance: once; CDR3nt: TGTGCCAGCAGCTTGGAACTGACGCCCATTGAGCAGTTCTTC; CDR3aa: CASSLELTPIEQFF
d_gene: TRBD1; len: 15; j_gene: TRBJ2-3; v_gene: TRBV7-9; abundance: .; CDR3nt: TGTGCCAGCACCCTCAGACAGGGAACCACAGATACGCAGTATTTT; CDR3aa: CASTLRQGTTDTQYF
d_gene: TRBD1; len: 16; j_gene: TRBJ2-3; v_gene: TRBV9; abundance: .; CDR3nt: TGTGCCAGCAGCCCGAGCGGGGACAGGGGACCGAATACGCAGTATTTT; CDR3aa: CASSPSGDRGPNTQYF